The clone carrying this T cell receptor beta chain came up a few times. The sample comes from a study of control samples from healthy donors and cancer patients. The data were produced by immunoSEQ multiplex PCR, yet TCRdb's version contains in-frame clones alone and is incomplete. The data contain under 70,000 clones, 90% of them seen just once; the ten biggest clones take up over 1%. Germline values: CDR1 MGHRA, CDR2 YSYEKL. CDR3 length: 17 residues. The germline V and J ends were trimmed by 2 bases and 6 bases, with 22 bases remaining between them. This clonotype originated in a woman between 50 and 59 years old with colorectal cancer. The V and J genes are TRBV4-1 and TRBJ1-2; perhaps TRBD1 as D (6 bases). Sample: PBMCs. The DNA of the CDR3 is TGCGCCAGCAGCCAAACGTCCTTGGCAGGGGAGGGGAATGGCTACACCTTC. Encoded protein: CASSQTSLAGEGNGYTF.